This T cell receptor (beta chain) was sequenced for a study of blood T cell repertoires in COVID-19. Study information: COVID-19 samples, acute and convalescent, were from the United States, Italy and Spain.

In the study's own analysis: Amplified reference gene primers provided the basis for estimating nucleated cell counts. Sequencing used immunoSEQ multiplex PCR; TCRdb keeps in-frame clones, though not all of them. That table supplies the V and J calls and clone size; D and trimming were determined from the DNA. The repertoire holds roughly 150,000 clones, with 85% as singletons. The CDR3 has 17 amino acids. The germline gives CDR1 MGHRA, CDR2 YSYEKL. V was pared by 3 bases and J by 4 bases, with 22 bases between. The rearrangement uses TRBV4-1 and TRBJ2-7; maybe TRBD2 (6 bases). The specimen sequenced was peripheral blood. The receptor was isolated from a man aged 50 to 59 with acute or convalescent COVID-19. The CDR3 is CASSQESSAQAQYEQYF. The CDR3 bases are TGCGCCAGCAGCCAGGAATCTAGCGCCCAGGCCCAATACGAGCAGTACTTC.